This T cell receptor (beta chain) is from a study of T cells in Graves' hyperthyroidism and ophthalmopathy (dated by TCRdb to the late 2010s). Study-level background: Peripheral blood was sampled at the time of initial diagnosis, prior to any treatment. To identify TCR V-J signatures that set the groups apart, the researchers used a discovery cohort of 90 to 100 patients, made up of fewer than 50 with Graves' ophthalmopathy and some 55 with stable Graves' hyperthyroidism. Prospective prediction of ophthalmopathy was tested in an independent validation cohort consisting of fewer than 20 hyperthyroidism patients and some 16 patients who later progressed to ophthalmopathy. The 95 to 100 discovery patients were randomly divided into training and test sets at a 7:3 ratio. In addition, the study compared T-cell repertoires in thyroid tissue and in blood from 6 or 7 Graves' hyperthyroidism patients. Following sampling, methimazole starting at 30 mg daily was given to hyperthyroidism patients, and high-dose intravenous methylprednisolone was given to ophthalmopathy patients. The paper reports TCR Vbeta CDR3 sequencing of approximately 130 peripheral blood samples: 40 or so ophthalmopathy, 75 to 80 hyperthyroidism and around 17 progressor patients. Study-level results and caveats: Most expanded thyroid clonotypes (frequency above 0.001) were also found in blood, which suggests that blood repertoires may mirror thyroid immune responses. In validation, the model predicted progression to ophthalmopathy a median of about 6 months before onset, with around 70% sensitivity and 72.22% specificity. In cross-validation, a model built on a 13 V-J signature told ophthalmopathy apart from stable hyperthyroidism with about 90% sensitivity and approximately 81% specificity, and in testing the same model reached 80%/75%. No statistical method was used to set the sample size in advance, and investigators knew the group allocation.

TCR beta CDR3 regions were amplified from RNA transcripts. A first-round RT-PCR of the TCR CDR3 used the HTBI primer set with the Qiagen OneStep RT-PCR kit. A second multiplex PCR round built the libraries, followed by size selection and purification. Libraries were sequenced paired-end with 100 bp reads on an Illumina HiSeq2000. The paper's processing steps were these. SOAPnuke was used to process the raw data, throwing out any read that contained adapters or uncalled bases, had a mean Phred below 15, or lacked an exact constant-primer or identifier match. High-quality paired reads were merged with COPE v1.2.5, and unique nucleotide sequences were defined as clonotypes. MiTCR v1.1 was used to align clonotypes to the IMGT TRBV, TRBD and TRBJ reference segments. Only V-J combinations with frequency above 0.0001, covering 99% to 99.2% of repertoires, were analysed. The TCS score was defined as the ratio of F50 (clonal expansion) to E x V (chaos), calculated using BLOSUM62-based TCRdist between CDR3 peptides within each V-J. Welch's t-statistics and random forest reduced fewer than 600 V-J features to roughly 13, which were used in a naive Bayes classifier (R e1071). The public reads were quality trimmed at Q25 with fastp and then assembled into clones with MiXCR by TCRdb, keeping productive beta chains. For every CDR3 protein sequence, its rows merge into one entry that carries the most common genes and DNA. The V and J calls and clone size come from TCRdb's table, not from the authors' own analysis. The sample has 600,000 or so distinct CDR3 sequences on record, 15% to 20% of them singletons. The top ten hold 3.8% of the sample.

A patient counted as having stable Graves' hyperthyroidism if no progression to ophthalmopathy occurred over 18 months of follow-up. Hyperthyroidism patients were newly diagnosed, had a disease duration of under 2 months, and were aged 18 to 65 years. Any patient with an uncontrolled infection, another autoimmune disease, pregnancy or lactation was excluded. Diagnoses were based on clinical symptoms, serum thyroxine and TRAb, thyroid ultrasound and orbital computed tomography. PBMCs were separated from 10 ml of fresh peripheral blood using Ficoll-Paque density gradient centrifugation. Total RNA was extracted using Trizol reagent, and RNA quality was assessed on an Agilent 2100 Bioanalyzer. The CDR3 has 16 amino acids, counting the end cysteine and phenylalanine. CDR3 DNA only is kept here, 48 bases in frame from base 1. Trimming costs V 1 base and J 0 bases, and their ends lie 13 bases apart. CDR1 and CDR2 (SGHRS, YFSETQ) derive from the germline V gene.

Regarding this clonotype: Its antigen has not been determined. No per-base quality is available; no much larger clone lies one base away.

The receptor comes from a woman aged 25-40 years with Graves' hyperthyroidism. Sequenced material: blood. The V gene is TRBV5-1 and the J gene is TRBJ1-1, with no reliable assignment of the D segment. The encoded CDR3 is CASSLTAALMNTEAFF. The sequenced DNA is TGCGCCAGCAGCTTGACCGCCGCCCTAATGAACACTGAAGCTTTCTTT. Joined to the reference TRBV5-1 and TRBJ1-1 proteins, this CDR3 gives the full variable domain: KAGVTQTPRYLIKTRGQQVTLSCSPISGHRSVSWYQQTPGQGLQFLFEYFSETQRNKGNFPGRFSGRQFSNSRSEMNVSTLELGDSALYLCASSLTAALMNTEAFFGQGTRLTVV.